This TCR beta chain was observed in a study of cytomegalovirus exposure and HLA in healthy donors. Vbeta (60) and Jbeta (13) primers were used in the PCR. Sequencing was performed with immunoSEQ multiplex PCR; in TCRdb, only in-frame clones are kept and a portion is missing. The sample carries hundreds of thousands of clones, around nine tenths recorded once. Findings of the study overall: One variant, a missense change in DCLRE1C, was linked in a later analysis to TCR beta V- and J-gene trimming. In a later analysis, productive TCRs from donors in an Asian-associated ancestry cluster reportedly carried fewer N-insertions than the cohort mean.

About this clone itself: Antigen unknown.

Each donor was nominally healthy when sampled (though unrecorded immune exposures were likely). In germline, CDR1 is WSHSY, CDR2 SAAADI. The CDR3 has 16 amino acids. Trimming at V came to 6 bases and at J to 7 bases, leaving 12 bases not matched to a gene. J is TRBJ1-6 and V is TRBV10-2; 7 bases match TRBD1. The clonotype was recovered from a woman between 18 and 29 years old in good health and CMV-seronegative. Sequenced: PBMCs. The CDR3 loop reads CASSQGQLLGNSPLHF. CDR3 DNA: TGCGCCAGCAGCCAGGGACAGCTATTAGGCAATTCACCCCTCCACTTT.